The rows below give T cell receptor beta chains drawn from one sample of a study of OX40 agonist ivuxolimab in advanced cancers. Some clones are missing from TCRdb's copy, which holds only in-frame ones; the method was immunoSEQ multiplex PCR. This sample has about 77,000 clones; approximately 89% occur once, and the top ten carry more than 2.5%. This sample comprised CD4+ or CD8+ T cells sorted from blood, obtained in a trial of the OX40 agonist ivuxolimab. The receptors derive from an adult with an advanced solid tumor such as melanoma, head and neck, liver or kidney cancer. CDR3s include the opening cysteine and the closing phenylalanine or tryptophan. The D gene is left open where the match is weak. Clone sizes are given selectively: once, few, many, or a class where the clone is expanded.

V gene,clone size,J gene,D gene,CDR3 DNA,CDR3 protein
TRBV2,NA,TRBJ1-2,NA,TGTGCCAGCAGCGAGGAGAACTATGGCTACACCTTC,CASSEENYGYTF
TRBV13,NA,TRBJ1-1,NA,TGTGCCAGCAGCTTAGTGGGTGGGGGCACTGAAGCTTTCTTT,CASSLVGGGTEAFF
TRBV4-1,NA,TRBJ1-1,TRBD1,TGCGCCAGCAGCCTAGGACAGGGAAGCATGAACACTGAAGCTTTCTTT,CASSLGQGSMNTEAFF
TRBV5-6,few,TRBJ2-5,TRBD1,TGTGCCAGTGCCGAACAGGGGGCACAAGAGACCCAGTACTTC,CASAEQGAQETQYF
TRBV2,NA,TRBJ1-5,NA,TGTGCCAGCAGAAGAGGGCCGGAACAGCCCCAGCATTTT,CASRRGPEQPQHF
TRBV5-1,NA,TRBJ2-1,NA,TGCGCCAGCAGCTTGGGGGGCACCGATGGGTTCTTC,CASSLGGTDGFF
TRBV6-1,NA,TRBJ1-5,TRBD1,TGTGCCACCCGGGACAGCCAGAATCAGCCCCAGCATTTT,CATRDSQNQPQHF
TRBV7-2,NA,TRBJ1-2,NA,TGTGCCAGCAGACGGTCTTCAGCCAACTATGGCTACACCTTC,CASRRSSANYGYTF
TRBV7-7,NA,TRBJ2-7,NA,TGTGCTAGCAGCTCCCGGACATTTCCTGACGAGCAGTACTTC,CASSSRTFPDEQYF
TRBV9,NA,TRBJ1-1,NA,TGTGCCAGCAGCGTTTACCCCCGGCCCTGGACGCTGAACACTGAAGCTTTCTTT,CASSVYPRPWTLNTEAFF
TRBV5-1,NA,TRBJ2-5,NA,TGCGCCAGCAGCTTGGCCGCGGTTCCTCAAGAGACCCAGTACTTC,CASSLAAVPQETQYF
TRBV19,NA,TRBJ1-2,TRBD1,TGTGCCAGTACCCCTGGGGGGGACAGGGCCCTTTATGGCTACACCTTC,CASTPGGDRALYGYTF
TRBV4-2,few,TRBJ1-1,NA,TGTGCCAGCAGCCAAGAGACTGAAGCTTTCTTT,CASSQETEAFF
TRBV11-3,NA,TRBJ2-2,TRBD2,TGTGCCAGCAGCTTAGCTCGGGGGGCCGGGGAGCTGTTTTTT,CASSLARGAGELFF
TRBV30,NA,TRBJ2-1,NA,TGTGCCTGGAGACGGGGAGGACCCTACAATGAGCAGTTCTTC,CAWRRGGPYNEQFF
TRBV6-5,NA,TRBJ1-1,NA,TGTGCCAGCAGTTGGTCACCTGGGAACACTGAAGCTTTCTTT,CASSWSPGNTEAFF
TRBV15,NA,TRBJ1-1,TRBD1,TGTGCCACCAGCAAGGGGGGGACAGGGAGAAGCACTGAAGCTTTCTTT,CATSKGGTGRSTEAFF
TRBV4-1,NA,TRBJ2-6,TRBD1,TGCGCCAGCAGCCAAACGGGACAGGATCTTTCTGGGGCCAACGTCCTGACTTTC,CASSQTGQDLSGANVLTF
TRBV7-2,NA,TRBJ1-1,NA,TGTGCCAGCAGCTCCCAGACAGGAATCAACACTGAAGCTTTCTTT,CASSSQTGINTEAFF
TRBV18,NA,TRBJ1-5,TRBD1,TGTGCCAGCTCACCGACAGGGGGGAATCAGCCCCAGCATTTT,CASSPTGGNQPQHF
TRBV27,NA,TRBJ1-1,TRBD1,TGTGCCAGCAGTCTCATTACCCCGGGGACAGTCAACACTGAAGCTTTCTTT,CASSLITPGTVNTEAFF
TRBV9,NA,TRBJ2-5,NA,TGTGCCAGCAGCGTAGGGGCGGGAATCTTCCTAGAGACCCAGTACTTC,CASSVGAGIFLETQYF
TRBV28,NA,TRBJ1-5,TRBD1,TGTGCCACCCAGGGGGGAAATAGCAATCAGCCCCAGCATTTT,CATQGGNSNQPQHF
TRBV4-1,NA,TRBJ1-3,TRBD1,TGCGCCAGCAGCCTCCCCGGGACAGTAAACACCATATATTTT,CASSLPGTVNTIYF
TRBV7-2,NA,TRBJ1-2,TRBD1,TGTGCCAGCAGCTTAGGTACAGGGGGGAAATATGGCTACACCTTC,CASSLGTGGKYGYTF
TRBV21-1,NA,TRBJ1-5,NA,TGTGCCAGCAGCAAAAGAACAGAGTGTGCTCTCAATCAGCCCCAGCATTTT,CASSKRTECALNQPQHF
TRBV15,NA,TRBJ2-7,NA,TGTGCCACCAGCAGAGTGGACCCGGGTAACGAGCAGTACTTC,CATSRVDPGNEQYF
TRBV6-5,many,TRBJ1-3,NA,TGTGCCAGCTGGGGACTTATCTCTGGAAACACCATATATTTT,CASWGLISGNTIYF
TRBV6-4,few,TRBJ1-1,NA,TGTGCCAGCAGTTGGCAAGGGGTGGCTTTCTTT,CASSWQGVAFF
TRBV28,NA,TRBJ1-1,NA,TGTGCCAGCCGCGGGCGGGTGGACACTGAAGCTTTCTTT,CASRGRVDTEAFF
TRBV7-9,NA,TRBJ1-1,NA,TGTGCCAGCAGCTTAGGGCAGGGTGCTTTCTTT,CASSLGQGAFF
TRBV5-4,NA,TRBJ2-7,TRBD2,TGTGCCAGCAGCTCCGCAACTAGCGGGGGATACGAGCAGTACTTC,CASSSATSGGYEQYF
TRBV4-2,NA,TRBJ1-1,TRBD1,TGTGCCAGCAGCCTCCTCCGGGACAGCTACACTGAAGCTTTCTTT,CASSLLRDSYTEAFF
TRBV18,NA,TRBJ1-1,NA,TGTGCCAGCTCAGACAGCAGTTACACTGAAGCTTTCTTT,CASSDSSYTEAFF
TRBV6-1,NA,TRBJ1-1,NA,TGTGCCAGCAGTGAACAACAGAACACTGAAGCTTTCTTT,CASSEQQNTEAFF
TRBV7-6,NA,TRBJ1-2,NA,TGTGCCAGCAGCTTAGGGACGGGCTATGGCTACACCTTC,CASSLGTGYGYTF
TRBV28,once,TRBJ1-2,NA,TGTGCCAGCAGTCCGAGGGCCTATGGCTACACCTTC,CASSPRAYGYTF
TRBV7-7,NA,TRBJ2-7,NA,TGTGCTAGCAGCTTAGGGGGGTTGGGCAGCACTAGCGAGCAGTACTTC,CASSLGGLGSTSEQYF
TRBV19,NA,TRBJ1-2,TRBD1,TGTGCCAGTAGTACTCCGGGACAGACATATGGCTACACCTTC,CASSTPGQTYGYTF
TRBV18,NA,TRBJ1-1,NA,TGTGCCAGCTCACCTAATCACTTGGATAACACTGAAGCTTTCTTT,CASSPNHLDNTEAFF
TRBV6-1,NA,TRBJ2-7,NA,TGTGCCAGCAAGCCACACCTCTACGAGCAGTACTTC,CASKPHLYEQYF
TRBV5-1,NA,TRBJ1-1,NA,TGCGCCAGCAGCTTGGTAAGGGTTGACACTGAAGCTTTCTTT,CASSLVRVDTEAFF
TRBV6-5,NA,TRBJ2-7,NA,TGTGCCAGCAGTAATACAGGGTACGAGCAGTACTTC,CASSNTGYEQYF
TRBV5-6,NA,TRBJ2-7,NA,TGTGCCAGCAGCTTGGGCAGGATCTCCTACGAGCAGTACTTC,CASSLGRISYEQYF
TRBV6-5,NA,TRBJ1-3,NA,TGTGCCAGCAGTTACTCGTCCGCCTCTGGAAACACCATATATTTT,CASSYSSASGNTIYF
TRBV11-3,NA,TRBJ2-7,TRBD1,TGTGCCAGCAGCTTAGGGGGACAGGGGCGATACGAGCAGTACTTC,CASSLGGQGRYEQYF
TRBV27,NA,TRBJ2-1,TRBD1,TGTGCCAGCAGTTGGGGCTACAGGGGCGCCGGGTCCGTATCAGACAATGAGCAGTTCTTC,CASSWGYRGAGSVSDNEQFF
TRBV2,once,TRBJ2-3,NA,TGTGCCAGCAGGGGTAACGACCTCACGGGTACGCAGTATTTT,CASRGNDLTGTQYF
TRBV28,NA,TRBJ2-1,TRBD1,TGTGCCAGCAGCTCAACAGGGGGCGAAAACTACAATGAGCAGTTCTTC,CASSSTGGENYNEQFF
TRBV6-1,few,TRBJ2-3,NA,TGTGCCAGCAGTAATCATAGGAATACGCAGTATTTT,CASSNHRNTQYF
TRBV5-1,NA,TRBJ1-1,TRBD1,TGCGCCAGCAGCTTCTCCGGGACAGGCGACACTGAAGCTTTCTTT,CASSFSGTGDTEAFF
TRBV28,NA,TRBJ1-1,NA,TGTGCCAGCGGCCTTAGTGGGTTGGTCACTGAAGCTTTCTTT,CASGLSGLVTEAFF
TRBV6-1,NA,TRBJ1-2,NA,TGTGCCAGCAGTGATAGGGACCTGGCGGATGGCTACACCTTC,CASSDRDLADGYTF
TRBV19,NA,TRBJ1-2,NA,TGTGCCAGTAGTATGAAAGACTATGGCTACACCTTC,CASSMKDYGYTF
TRBV30,NA,TRBJ1-6,NA,TGTGCCTGGAGCGTCGACTACTATAATTCACCCCTCCACTTT,CAWSVDYYNSPLHF
TRBV5-8,NA,TRBJ1-2,TRBD1,TGTGCCAGCAGCTTTCCCGGCAGGGGGCCGGAGGATGGGTATGGCTACACCTTC,CASSFPGRGPEDGYGYTF
TRBV28,NA,TRBJ2-5,NA,TGTGCCAGCAGTTTTGTGCAAGCAGAGACCCAGTACTTC,CASSFVQAETQYF